This record looks at one TCR beta chain sequence and its context. This sample stems from a study of CD8 T cells in Susac syndrome. Study summary: When blood was drawn, the patients with Susac syndrome were therapy-naive, on corticosteroids, or on intravenous immunoglobulin alone.

RNA amounts of about 0.5 to 1 ug underwent reverse transcription with random hexamers. Amplification of TCR beta CDR3 used immunoSEQ multiplex PCR across 54 Vbeta and 13 Jbeta. TCRdb itself ran the immunoSEQ multiplex PCR reads through MiXCR, one entry per CDR3 protein. The table lists 200,000 to 300,000 distinct CDR3 sequences, 90% to 97% of them singletons, with approximately 0.1% in the top ten. Trimming cost V 0 bases and J 5 bases, with 14 bases left between them. The CDR3 contains 15 residues. In germline, CDR1 is DFQATT, CDR2 SNEGSKA (reference sequence). Sequencing targeted TCR beta in T cells from blood (CD8+ and CD4+). TEMRA cells were FACS-enriched, and CD8+ and CD4+ T cells were isolated negatively.

Sample: CD4+ T cells from PBMCs. The chain recombines TRBV20-1 with TRBJ2-1; D gene ambiguous. The source of this sequence is a human donor with Susac syndrome. CDR3 sequence: CSARDRLVSNNEQFF. DNA for the CDR3: TGCAGTGCTAGAGATAGGCTAGTATCTAACAATGAGCAGTTCTTC.